This entry features one TCR beta chain sequence. The antigen is undetermined. Both 60 Vbeta primers and 13 Jbeta primers went into the PCR. The data were produced by immunoSEQ multiplex PCR, yet TCRdb's version contains in-frame clones alone and is incomplete. Its clone listing holds about 160,000 clones. The sample originates from a study of cytomegalovirus exposure and HLA in healthy donors. Germline V gene lookup returns CDR1 SSHAT and CDR2 FNYEAQ (reference sequence). J was trimmed by 8 bases and V by 1 base; bases with no gene match: 5. The CDR3 sequence is 14 residues long. Study-wide results and caveats: Earlier analysis looked at TCR beta V segments, and most were productive about 90% or about 30% of the time.

The V call is TRBV7-7, the J call TRBJ2-1; the match to TRBD1 covers 7 bases. The receptor comes from a woman aged 55-70 years in good health and CMV-seronegative. The sequenced material came from PBMCs. The CDR3 DNA reads TGTGCCAGCAGCTTAGGACAGGGAGTGGATGAGCAGTTCTTC. Translated: CASSLGQGVDEQFF.